Listed below are T cell receptor beta chains from one sample, sequenced in a study of T cell repertoires in cytomegalovirus infection. The antigens for these receptors are not known. TCRdb re-called the reads with MiXCR, one entry per CDR3 protein. The sample holds roughly 160,000 distinct CDR3 sequences, roughly 21% seen once. The starting material was CD8+ T cells from cultured PBMCs, obtained from culture after CMV antigen stimulation. Receptors originate from a human donor in good health (CMV status not recorded). Some clones in this sample may be carry-over from other donors' samples. Both conserved end residues are part of each CDR3. Fields, in order: D gene, clone size, V gene, J gene, CDR3 protein, CDR3 DNA. D genes are given only for firm matches. Size values are once, few and many counts, or a class for expanded clones, and some rows have none.

TRBD2	few	TRBV7-9	TRBJ2-5	CASSLGSGGSQETQYF	TGTGCCAGCAGCTTAGGGAGCGGGGGTTCACAAGAGACCCAGTACTTC
NA	NA	TRBV6-2/TRBV6-3	TRBJ2-5	CASSPIREGWETQYF	TGTGCCAGCAGTCCCATCCGCGAAGGGTGGGAGACCCAGTACTTC
NA	few	TRBV7-8	TRBJ2-3	CASSGLTGAGDTQYF	TGTGCCAGCAGCGGTTTGACCGGGGCGGGGGATACGCAGTATTTT
TRBD1	many	TRBV12-3/TRBV12-4	TRBJ1-5	CASSLPPTGPGNQPQHF	TGTGCCAGCAGTCTACCCCCGACAGGGCCAGGCAATCAGCCCCAGCATTTT
TRBD2	NA	TRBV4-3	TRBJ2-7	CASSPGLAGLYEQYF	TGCGCCAGCAGCCCGGGACTAGCGGGGCTCTACGAGCAGTACTTC
NA	NA	TRBV7-6	TRBJ2-2	CASSSPGGSTGELFF	TGTGCCAGCAGCTCCCCGGGCGGTTCCACCGGGGAGCTGTTTTTT
NA	NA	TRBV12-3/TRBV12-4	TRBJ2-3	CASREAGASTDTQYF	TGTGCCAGCAGGGAGGCGGGGGCTAGCACAGATACGCAGTATTTT
NA	NA	TRBV6-1	TRBJ1-5	CASSELWQGSNQPQHF	TGTGCCAGCAGTGAATTATGGCAGGGGAGCAATCAGCCCCAGCATTTT
NA	few	TRBV7-8	TRBJ2-5	CASSLMGLGGIQETQYF	TGTGCCAGCAGCTTAATGGGCCTTGGAGGGATACAAGAGACCCAGTACTTC
TRBD2	NA	TRBV6-1	TRBJ2-5	CASSERGGVASGEETQYF	TGTGCCAGCAGTGAAAGGGGCGGAGTGGCTAGCGGGGAAGAGACCCAGTACTTC
TRBD2	NA	TRBV7-2	TRBJ2-3	CASSPRLAGGQGDTQYF	TGTGCCAGCAGCCCCCGACTAGCGGGGGGCCAGGGGGATACGCAGTATTTT
NA	NA	TRBV5-6	TRBJ2-7	CASSQTAYEQYF	TGTGCCAGCAGCCAGACAGCTTACGAGCAGTACTTC
NA	few	TRBV12-3/TRBV12-4	TRBJ2-1	CASSLSLPDAEQFF	TGTGCCAGCAGTTTGTCCTTGCCGGATGCGGAGCAGTTCTTC
NA	NA	TRBV7-4	TRBJ1-5	CASSLGNTSNQPQHF	TGTGCCAGCAGCTTAGGTAATACGAGCAATCAGCCCCAGCATTTT
NA	NA	TRBV12-3/TRBV12-4	TRBJ1-1	CASSLRGPGTEAFF	TGTGCCAGCAGTTTAAGGGGACCCGGTACTGAAGCTTTCTTT
NA	NA	TRBV6-2/TRBV6-3	TRBJ2-3	CASSYFGRTSADTQYF	TGTGCCAGCAGTTACTTCGGACGCACGAGCGCAGATACGCAGTATTTT
TRBD2	NA	TRBV27	TRBJ2-7	CASSLSGGALGDEQYF	TGTGCCAGCAGTTTAAGCGGGGGGGCCCTGGGGGACGAGCAGTACTTC
NA	many	TRBV2	TRBJ1-1	CASSESQTLNTEAFF	TGTGCCAGCAGTGAGTCCCAAACCTTGAACACTGAAGCTTTCTTT
NA	few	TRBV27	TRBJ1-4	CASSPTIYEKLFF	TGTGCCAGCAGTCCTACCATTTATGAAAAACTGTTTTTT
TRBD2	few	TRBV12-3/TRBV12-4	TRBJ2-3	CASSTRGATDTQYF	TGTGCCAGCAGCACGCGGGGGGCAACAGATACGCAGTATTTT
NA	few	TRBV7-6	TRBJ2-1	CASSLEPHFSTGDEQFF	TGTGCCAGCAGCTTAGAACCCCACTTCTCGACCGGCGATGAGCAGTTCTTC
NA	NA	TRBV7-9	TRBJ2-2	CASSLVEIANTGELFF	TGTGCCAGCAGCTTAGTGGAGATCGCGAACACCGGGGAGCTGTTTTTT
NA	many	TRBV7-2	TRBJ2-1	CASENHNEQFF	TGTGCCAGCGAAAACCACAATGAGCAGTTCTTC
NA	NA	TRBV7-9	TRBJ2-2	CASSWSSNTGELFF	TGTGCCAGCAGCTGGAGTTCGAACACCGGGGAGCTGTTTTTT
TRBD1	few	TRBV28	TRBJ1-2	CASSYPTGVFYGYTF	TGTGCTAGCAGTTACCCGACAGGGGTGTTCTATGGCTACACCTTC
NA	few	TRBV11-2	TRBJ2-5	CASSSTGSQETQYF	TGTGCCAGCAGCTCTACAGGTTCCCAAGAGACCCAGTACTTC
NA	NA	TRBV5-5	TRBJ1-2	CASNLGGPNYGYTF	TGTGCCAGTAACCTTGGAGGGCCTAACTATGGCTACACCTTC
TRBD1	NA	TRBV7-8	TRBJ1-5	CASSLVEGARNQPQHF	TGTGCCAGCAGCTTAGTAGAGGGGGCAAGGAATCAGCCCCAGCATTTT
NA	NA	TRBV7-8	TRBJ1-1	CASSLASAANRNTEAFF	TGTGCCAGCAGCTTAGCGTCAGCCGCAAATCGGAACACTGAAGCTTTCTTT
NA	NA	TRBV7-3	TRBJ2-7	CASSLRGPSTSYEQYF	TGTGCCAGCAGCTTAAGAGGTCCCTCGACCTCCTACGAGCAGTACTTC
TRBD1	NA	TRBV6-6	TRBJ2-7	CASSYGWTGDEQYF	TGTGCCAGCAGTTACGGGTGGACAGGGGACGAGCAGTACTTC